These 18 T cell receptor beta chains originate from one sample sequenced in a study of regulatory T cells in long-lasting Graves disease (dated by TCRdb to the early 2020s). The time point label on this specimen signifies: newly diagnosed GD, antithyroid drugs for less than 3 months. For both TCR sequencing and RNA sequencing, RNA was extracted from PBMCs in TRIzol. The library was built by means of multiplex PCR. Data came from an Illumina HiSeq 4000. To build TCR beta libraries, CDR3 regions were amplified by Arm-PCR using iRepertoire HTBI primers. In TCRdb, the public reads were trimmed at Q25 with fastp and aligned with MiXCR, with productive beta chains retained. Every distinct CDR3 protein forms one entry, paired with its most common genes and DNA. The sample includes 620,000 or so distinct CDR3 sequences, with 15% to 20% observed a single time. The top ten clonotypes cover approximately 20% of the sample.

These data also formed part of another study, on T cells in Graves' hyperthyroidism and ophthalmopathy.

Sequenced material: peripheral blood mononuclear cells (PBMCs), taken at new diagnosis, from a patient treated with antithyroid drugs. Every receptor here comes from a woman aged 30 to 39 with Graves disease. Donor details come from another sample of the same person, matched by shared clones.

The J gene is TRBJ2-7, the V gene TRBV30, with 11 bases fitting TRBD2. The trim removed 2 bases at V and 6 bases at J, leaving 9 bases unmatched. Germline values: CDR1 GTSNPN, CDR2 SVGIG (reference sequence). The CDR3 spans 15 residues. The CDR3 DNA reads as TGTGCCTGGAGTCTAGCGGGAGGTGCCCTCCCCGAGCAGTACTTC. Protein product: CAWSLAGGALPEQYF.

This clonotype was counted at least ten times. This chain uses TRBV28 with TRBJ2-5; a weak D match, TRBD1 (6 bases). The CDR3 runs 15 residues. The germline CDR1 and CDR2 sequences are MDHEN and SYDVKM. The V and J ends lost 3 bases and 5 bases respectively, with 16 bases between them. CDR3 amino acids: CASSFDRLTHETQYF. The CDR3, as DNA: TGTGCCAGCAGTTTCGACAGGCTGACTCACGAGACCCAGTACTTC.

This sequence joins TRBV30 and TRBJ1-1, with 10 bases identical to TRBD1. Trimming took 1 base from V and 10 from J; bases not matched to a gene: 3. This CDR3 is built from 12 residues. CDR1 is GTSNPN and CDR2 is SVGIG in the germline V gene (reference sequence). CDR3 sequence reads: CAWSGTGGRAFF. CDR3 DNA sequence: TGTGCCTGGAGTGGGACAGGGGGGAGAGCTTTCTTT.

The chain employs TRBV27 and TRBJ1-2; maybe TRBD1 (5 bases). Germline V gives CDR1 MNHEY, CDR2 SMNVEV (reference sequence). Deletions cut 6 bases from V and 3 bases from J, with 17 bases between. The CDR3 length is 15 residues. The CDR3 spells CASRQRGVGDYGYTF. CDR3 in DNA: TGTGCCAGCAGACAACGCGGGGTAGGGGACTATGGCTACACCTTC.

This clonotype appeared a few times. The V and J genes are TRBV4-1 and TRBJ2-1, with TRBD2 matching 10 bases. Germline V gene sequence: CDR1 MGHRA, CDR2 YSYEKL. The ends lost 4 bases at V and 0 bases at J; junction bases unmatched: 9. This CDR3 has 18 residues. CDR3 nucleotide sequence: TGCGCCAGCAGCCGTACTAGCGGGGCCTTGAGCTCCTACAATGAGCAGTTCTTC. This gives the protein CASSRTSGALSSYNEQFF.

Ten or more counts support this clonotype. J is TRBJ2-3 and V is TRBV15; D unclear. The CDR3 loop spans 16 amino acids. Germline-derived CDR1 and CDR2 are LNHNV and YYDKDF (reference sequence). Trimming took off 1 base at V and 7 bases at J, with 18 bases between the two ends. The CDR3, as DNA: TGTGCCACCAGCAGAGTCCTAGAAGAAATCCAAAATACGCAGTATTTT. Its protein is CATSRVLEEIQNTQYF.

In the case of this clonotype: This sequence may be a read error, since a much larger clone differs from it by one base. The rearrangement uses TRBV11-2 and TRBJ2-3, with 14 positions matching TRBD2. The germline V gene encodes CDR1 SGHAT and CDR2 FQNNGV. The V gene end was trimmed by 5 bases and the J gene end by 9 bases; junction bases not matched to a gene: 7. This CDR3 has 15 residues. The CDR3 bases are TGTGCCAGCAGCGGGACTAGCGGGAGTACCCGAACGCAGTATTTT. Encoded protein: CASSGTSGSTRTQYF.

A few counts support this clonotype. The CDR3 region is CASSTTSGSGFYYYEQYF. DNA of the CDR3: TGTGCCAGCAGCACCACTTCGGGCTCTGGGTTCTACTACTACGAGCAGTACTTC. The chain is built from TRBV7-9 and TRBJ2-7; D gene ambiguous. V dropped 5 bases and J dropped 3 bases, with 26 bases sitting between them. Germline assignment: CDR1 SEHNR and CDR2 FQNEAQ (reference sequence). This CDR3 has 18 residues.

This clonotype was seen repeatedly, ten times or more. The chain joins TRBV7-8 to TRBJ2-7; 10 bases fit TRBD2. V was clipped by 5 bases and J by 7 bases; unmatched bases: 8. Looked up from germline, CDR1 is SGHVS and CDR2 is FQNEAQ. The CDR3 is 14 residues long. The CDR3: CASSPLAGVREQYF. As DNA, the CDR3 is TGTGCCAGCAGCCCTCTAGCGGGAGTGCGAGAGCAGTACTTC.

This clonotype was counted only a few times. This sequence joins TRBV18 and TRBJ1-5; 7 bases map to TRBD1. CDR1 is KGHSH, CDR2 LQKENI, per germline. This CDR3 contains 17 residues. After removal of 3 bases from V and 1 base from J, the junction contained 9 bases not matched to a gene. The CDR3, as DNA: TGTGCCAGCTCACCGAGACAGGGCAGTAACAGCAATCAGCCCCAGCATTTT. Translated: CASSPRQGSNSNQPQHF.

This clonotype has at least ten counts. The chain links TRBV28 to TRBJ1-1, with D perhaps matching TRBD1 (6 bases). Germline V lookup: CDR1 MDHEN, CDR2 SYDVKM. CDR3 size: 16 residues. Trimming pared 4 bases from V and 2 bases from J, leaving 17 bases between. The CDR3 bases are TGTGCCAGCAGTTCGGCAATGGGGGGCGGAAACACTGAAGCTTTCTTT. Protein sequence: CASSSAMGGGNTEAFF.

In this sample, this clonotype turned up many times. The CDR3 loop reads CASSWRQGGETQYF. In nucleotides, the CDR3 is TGTGCCAGCAGTTGGAGACAGGGCGGGGAGACCCAGTACTTC. The chain is built from TRBV28 and TRBJ2-5, with 7 bases matching TRBD1. Per germline, CDR1 MDHEN and CDR2 SYDVKM. J lost 5 bases, V lost 4 bases, and 7 bases had no gene match. CDR3 length: 14 amino acids.

This chain uses TRBV3-1 with TRBJ2-5; tentative D call: TRBD2 (6 bases). The CDR3 is 16 residues long. V shed 1 base and J shed 5 bases, with 17 bases lying between them. From germline, CDR1 is LGHDT and CDR2 YNNKEL (reference sequence). DNA for the CDR3: TGTGCCAGCAGCCAAGTGTGGGCGGGGAAGGTTGAGACCCAGTACTTC. It yields the protein CASSQVWAGKVETQYF.

Regarding this clonotype: A much larger clone lies a single base off, so this may be a read error. The chain employs TRBV9 and TRBJ1-1, with unresolved D. The CDR3 sequence is 15 residues long. Germline V CDR1 and CDR2: SGDLS, YYNGEE. This chain's CDR3 is CASSNSINMNAEAFF. In DNA, the CDR3 is TGTGCCAGCAGCAACTCTATCAACATGAACGCTGAAGCTTTCTTT. The variable domain in full, with the rest retrieved from reference TRBV9 and TRBJ1-1, is DSGVTQTPKHLITATGQRVTLRCSPRSGDLSVYWYQQSLDQGLQFLIQYYNGEERAKGNILERFSAQQFPDLHSELNLSSLELGDSALYFCASSNSINMNAEAFFGQGTRLTVV.

This clonotype was seen at least ten times. V gene TRBV2 combines with J gene TRBJ2-5; D gene ambiguous. Germline V gene lookup returns CDR1 SNHLY and CDR2 FYNNEI. V shed 4 bases and J shed 2 bases, with 8 bases lying between them. This CDR3 has 13 amino acids. Here the CDR3 reads CASSGAGQETQYF. The CDR3 DNA reads TGTGCCAGCAGTGGGGCCGGACAAGAGACCCAGTACTTC. The entire variable domain, with the rest obtained from reference TRBV2 and TRBJ2-5, is as follows: EPEVTQTPSHQVTQMGQEVILRCVPISNHLYFYWYRQILGQKVEFLVSFYNNEISEKSEIFDDQFSVERPDGSNFTLKIRSTKLEDSAMYFCASSGAGQETQYFGPGTRLLVL.

This clonotype was detected ten times or more. At one end, the junction sequence differs from germline, possibly due to a read error. This chain connects TRBV28 to TRBJ1-1; D gene ambiguous. Per the germline V gene, CDR1 is MDHEN and CDR2 is SYDVKM. The CDR3 is 15 amino acids. The CDR3: CASSIYPPVKTEAFF. The CDR3, as DNA: TGTGCCAGCAGTATTTATCCGCCAGTGAAGACTGAAGCTTTCTTT. Variable domain in full (rest from reference TRBV28 and TRBJ1-1): DVKVTQSSRYLVKRTGEKVFLECVQDMDHENMFWYRQDPGLGLRLIYFSYDVKMKEKGDIPEGYSVSREKKERFSLILESASTNQTSMYLCASSIYPPVKTEAFFGQGTRLTVV.

This chain connects TRBV7-6 to TRBJ1-5; no clear D. CDR1 is SGHVS, CDR2 FNYEAQ, per germline. The CDR3 covers 14 residues. V gave up 1 base and J gave up 6 bases, with 10 bases separating them. The CDR3 DNA reads TGTGCCAGCAGCTTAGGGGAAGCGGGTCAGCCCCAGCATTTT. It is translated as CASSLGEAGQPQHF.

V is TRBV7-9 and J is TRBJ2-3, with D hard to call. Judging by the DNA end, TRBJ2-7 fits better; the J call may be wrong. This CDR3 has 16 amino acids. Germline CDR1 and CDR2: SEHNR and FQNEAQ (reference sequence). This chain's CDR3 is CASSLEGPRTYNEQYF. CDR3 nucleotide sequence: TGTGCCAGCAGCTTAGAAGGGCCACGGACCTACAATGAGCAGTACTTC.